The 9 T cell receptor beta chains below come from one sample, sequenced in a study of T cell changes during pregnancy in multiple sclerosis (dated by TCRdb to the late 2010s). The method behind the library was the immunoSEQ multiplex PCR assay. TCRdb carries this immuneACCESS record with in-frame sequences only. Its versions omit some clonotypes, under half of them owing to an unresolved V gene in the studies checked, with the rest unexplained. The table for this sample lists roughly 51,000 clones; under 95% of them were counted only once. The ten largest clones add up to about 5.5% of the sample. Sequences were derived from CD8+ T cells from peripheral blood mononuclear cells, sampled before pregnancy. These receptors were taken from a female donor with multiple sclerosis, enrolled in a pregnancy study.

The genes are TRBV7-6 and TRBJ2-1; TRBD2 is a possible D gene (6 bases). CDR1 SGHVS and CDR2 FNYEAQ come from the germline V gene. This CDR3 is built from 16 residues. V was shortened by 2 bases and J by 6 bases, with 17 bases between the two germline ends. The CDR3 is CASSLLSEGRGNEQFF. The CDR3 DNA reads TGTGCCAGCAGCTTACTCTCGGAGGGCCGGGGCAATGAGCAGTTCTTC.

The rearrangement joins TRBV27 to TRBJ2-3; D gene unclear. V was cut by 8 bases and J by 0 bases, with 3 bases left in between. The CDR3 contains 11 residues. Germline CDR1 MNHEY, CDR2 SMNVEV (reference sequence). The CDR3 loop is CASSSTDTQYF. CDR3 sequence (DNA): TGTGCCAGCTCAAGCACAGATACGCAGTATTTT.

CDR3 region: CASSLDRAQPQHF. For the CDR3, the DNA is TGTGCCAGCAGCCTCGACAGGGCTCAGCCCCAGCATTTT. The rearrangement uses TRBV27 and TRBJ1-5; the match to TRBD1 covers 7 bases. The germline V gene encodes CDR1 MNHEY and CDR2 SMNVEV (reference sequence). This CDR3 region has 13 residues. The V segment lost 6 bases and the J segment 6 bases; nucleotides outside the gene matches: 5.

This chain links TRBV2 with TRBJ2-4, with 11 bases matching TRBD2. The V gene's germline CDR1 is SNHLY and CDR2 FYNNEI. Unmatched junction bases numbered 9, after V lost 6 bases and J lost 8 bases. The CDR3 covers 15 residues. The CDR3 DNA reads TGTGCCAGCAGCACTAGCGGGGGCTTACTGGACATTCAGTACTTC. Protein product: CASSTSGGLLDIQYF.

The chain couples TRBV19 to TRBJ1-5; a possible D gene is TRBD1 (5 bases). V lost 5 bases and J 1 base, leaving 12 bases between the germline ends. Germline V gives CDR1 LNHDA, CDR2 SQIVND (reference sequence). This CDR3 comprises 15 residues. The CDR3 is CASSVAGVSNQPQHF. The CDR3 DNA is TGTGCCAGTAGTGTCGCGGGGGTAAGCAATCAGCCCCAGCATTTT.

This chain links TRBV19 with TRBJ2-7; D unclear. V was shortened by 1 base and J by 0 bases, with 13 bases between the two germline ends. This CDR3 spans 16 amino acids. Germline V gene data show CDR1 as LNHDA and CDR2 as SQIVND (reference sequence). The CDR3 DNA is TGTGCCAGTAGTATAGGGTCAGGAACCAGCTCCTACGAGCAGTACTTC. Protein product: CASSIGSGTSSYEQYF.

This chain links TRBV7-9 with TRBJ2-7, with TRBD1 matching over 10 bases. This CDR3 is built from 14 residues. Germline assignment: CDR1 SEHNR and CDR2 FQNEAQ (reference sequence). V shed 2 bases and J 5 bases; nucleotides not matched to a gene: 3. For the CDR3, the DNA is TGTGCCAGCAGCTTAAGGGACAGGGGAAACGAGCAGTACTTC. This translates into CASSLRDRGNEQYF.

This clone was counted a single time. The chain recombines TRBV25-1 with TRBJ1-2; D is ambiguous. Trimming took 3 bases from V and 8 from J, leaving 13 bases between them. This CDR3 is built from 13 residues. CDR1 MGHDK and CDR2 SYGVNS come from the germline V gene. The CDR3: CASSEGGYMGYTF. In DNA, the CDR3 is TGTGCCAGCAGTGAGGGAGGCTATATGGGCTACACCTTC.

This chain connects TRBV2 to TRBJ2-7; 12 nucleotides line up with TRBD1. The trim removed 1 base at V and 9 bases at J, leaving 7 bases unmatched. The CDR3 runs 15 residues. Per germline, CDR1 SNHLY and CDR2 FYNNEI. This CDR3 reads CASSEEGQGARRQYF. CDR3 DNA: TGTGCCAGCAGTGAAGAGGGACAGGGGGCGCGACGGCAGTACTTC.